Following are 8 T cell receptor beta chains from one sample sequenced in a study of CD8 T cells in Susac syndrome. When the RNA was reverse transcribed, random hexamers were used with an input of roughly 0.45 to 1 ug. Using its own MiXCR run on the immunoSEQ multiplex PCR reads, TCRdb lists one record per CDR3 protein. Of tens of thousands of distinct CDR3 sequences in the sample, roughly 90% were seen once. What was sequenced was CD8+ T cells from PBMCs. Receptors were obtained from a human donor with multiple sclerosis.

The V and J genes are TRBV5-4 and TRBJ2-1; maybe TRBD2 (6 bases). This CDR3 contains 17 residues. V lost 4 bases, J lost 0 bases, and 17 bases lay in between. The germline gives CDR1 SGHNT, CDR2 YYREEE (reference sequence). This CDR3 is CASSPGVPASSYNEQFF. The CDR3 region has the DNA TGTGCCAGCAGCCCGGGGGTGCCGGCTAGCTCCTACAATGAGCAGTTCTTC.

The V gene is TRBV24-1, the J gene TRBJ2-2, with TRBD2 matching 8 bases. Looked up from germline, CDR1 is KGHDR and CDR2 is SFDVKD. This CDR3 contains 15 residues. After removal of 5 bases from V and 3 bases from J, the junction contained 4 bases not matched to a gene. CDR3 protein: CATSVSGRDTGELFF. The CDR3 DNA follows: TGTGCCACCAGTGTCAGCGGGAGAGACACCGGGGAGCTGTTTTTT.

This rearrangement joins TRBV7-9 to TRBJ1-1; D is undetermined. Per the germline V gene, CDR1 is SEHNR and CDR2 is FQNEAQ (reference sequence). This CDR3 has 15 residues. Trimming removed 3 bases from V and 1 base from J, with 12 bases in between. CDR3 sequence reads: CASSFSWLTNTEAFF. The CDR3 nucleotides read TGTGCCAGCAGCTTTAGCTGGTTGACGAACACTGAAGCTTTCTTT. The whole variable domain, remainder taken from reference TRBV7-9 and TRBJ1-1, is DTGVSQNPRHKITKRGQNVTFRCDPISEHNRLYWYRQTLGQGPEFLTYFQNEAQLEKSRLLSDRFSAERPKGSFSTLEIQRTEQGDSAMYLCASSFSWLTNTEAFFGQGTRLTVV.

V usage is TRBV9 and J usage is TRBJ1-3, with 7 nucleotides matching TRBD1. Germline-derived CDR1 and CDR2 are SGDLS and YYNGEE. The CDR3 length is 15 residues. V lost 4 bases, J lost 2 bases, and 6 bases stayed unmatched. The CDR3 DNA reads TGTGCCAGCAGCCCATGGACAGGAACTGGAAACACCATATATTTT. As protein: CASSPWTGTGNTIYF.

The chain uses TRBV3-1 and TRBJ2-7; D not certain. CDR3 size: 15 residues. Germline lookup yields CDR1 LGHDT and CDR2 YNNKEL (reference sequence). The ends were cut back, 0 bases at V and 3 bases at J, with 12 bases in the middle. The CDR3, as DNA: TGTGCCAGCAGCCAAGACTTCTCCGGTAACTACGAGCAGTACTTC. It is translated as CASSQDFSGNYEQYF.

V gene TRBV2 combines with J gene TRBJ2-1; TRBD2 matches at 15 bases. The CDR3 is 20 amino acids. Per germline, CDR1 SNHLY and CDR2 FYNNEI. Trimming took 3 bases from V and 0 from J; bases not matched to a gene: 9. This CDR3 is CASSDSWTSGRGSSYNEQFF. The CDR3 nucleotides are TGTGCCAGCAGTGACTCTTGGACTAGCGGGAGGGGAAGCTCCTACAATGAGCAGTTCTTC.

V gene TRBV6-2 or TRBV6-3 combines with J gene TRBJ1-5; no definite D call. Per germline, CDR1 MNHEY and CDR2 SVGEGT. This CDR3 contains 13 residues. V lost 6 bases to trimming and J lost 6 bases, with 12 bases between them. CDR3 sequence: CASSGLRSQPQHF. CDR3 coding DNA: TGTGCCAGCAGCGGATTACGAAGTCAGCCCCAGCATTTT.

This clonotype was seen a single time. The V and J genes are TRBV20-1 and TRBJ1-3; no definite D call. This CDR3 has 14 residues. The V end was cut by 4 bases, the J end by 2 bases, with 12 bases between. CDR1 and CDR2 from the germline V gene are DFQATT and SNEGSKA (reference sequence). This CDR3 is CSAILTGAGNTIYF. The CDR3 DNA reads TGCAGTGCTATCCTTACTGGGGCTGGAAACACCATATATTTT.